This T cell receptor beta chain was captured by sequencing in a study of a mutant IDH1 vaccine in newly diagnosed glioma. Study context: Previous care, which was radiotherapy, temozolomide, or both, most often involved both. Notes on the study in general: Pseudoprogression seemed unrelated to changes in top peripheral T cell clonotypes.

To note about this clone: What it binds is unknown. The junction departs from the called germline gene at one end, perhaps through a read error.

The data were produced by immunoSEQ multiplex PCR, yet TCRdb's version contains in-frame clones alone and is incomplete. The profile shows approximately 16,000 clones, less than 97% of them singletons. Time point defined: baseline, week 1 (first vaccination visit). The treatment: pre-vaccination baseline after standard-of-care therapy. Donors harbored newly found WHO grade 3 or 4 IDH1-mutant, ATRX-lost astrocytomas. Germline V CDR1 and CDR2: SGHNT, YENEEA. The CDR3 has 15 residues. This sequence joins TRBV11-3 and TRBJ2-1, with D possibly matching TRBD2 (6 bases). The source was peripheral blood mononuclear cells (PBMCs), collected from a glioma patient treated with radiotherapy, temozolomide or both. The receptor was derived from a young woman with glioma. Some clones in this sample may be carry-over from other donors' samples. CDR3 loop: CANSLDGGSYNEQFF. The CDR3 region has the DNA TGTGCCAACAGCCTAGACGGGGGCTCCTACAATGAGCAGTTCTTC.